This entry lists 8 T cell receptor beta chains sequenced from one sample in a study of cytomegalovirus exposure and HLA in healthy donors. Vbeta (60) and Jbeta (13) primers were used in the PCR. The data were produced by immunoSEQ multiplex PCR, yet TCRdb's version contains in-frame clones alone and is incomplete. Here the sample spans about 170,000 clones, approximately 81% being singletons. The sequenced material came from PBMCs. Source of these receptors: a male donor in good health and CMV-seronegative.

The chain has TRBV19 and TRBJ2-4; the match to TRBD2 covers 8 bases. The CDR3 covers 15 residues. Trimming removed 3 bases from V and 6 bases from J; junction bases left unmatched: 7. Germline loops: CDR1 LNHDA, CDR2 SQIVND (reference sequence). The DNA of the CDR3 is TGTGCCAGTAGTATTTCGGGGGGGAGGGGAAACATTCAGTACTTC. It specifies CASSISGGRGNIQYF.

The chain is built from TRBV6-1 and TRBJ2-3, with D hard to call. Trimming left V 3 bases short and J 2 bases short, with 15 bases between. Per the germline V gene, CDR1 is MNHNS and CDR2 is SASEGT. The CDR3 has 16 amino acids. CDR3 region: CASSELFTAYTDTQYF. DNA for the CDR3: TGTGCCAGCAGTGAGCTTTTTACAGCTTACACAGATACGCAGTATTTT.

This chain links TRBV30 with TRBJ2-5; 9 nucleotides match TRBD1. The DNA matches TRBJ2-7 better at its end, which makes the J call doubtful. CDR1 and CDR2 (germline): GTSNPN, SVGIG (reference sequence). The CDR3 consists of 13 residues. Here the CDR3 DNA reads TGTGCCTGGACCGACGGGACAGGGAACGAGCAGTACTTC. This gives the protein CAWTDGTGNEQYF.

The sample holds a few counts of this clone. The chain has TRBV5-1 and TRBJ2-7, with D possibly being TRBD1 (6 bases). This CDR3 contains 14 residues. The V end was cut by 4 bases, the J end by 0 bases, with 11 bases between. The germline V gene encodes CDR1 SGHRS and CDR2 YFSETQ. CDR3 region: CASSRQETSYEQYF. CDR3 DNA: TGCGCCAGCAGCCGACAGGAAACCTCCTACGAGCAGTACTTC.

The chain combines TRBV27 with TRBJ2-7; tentatively, D is TRBD1 (6 bases). The CDR3 sequence is 14 residues long. V shed 5 bases and J shed 7 bases, with 18 bases lying between them. CDR1 and CDR2 (germline): MNHEY, SMNVEV (reference sequence). The CDR3: CASSLNRVTGEQYF. The DNA of the CDR3 is TGTGCCAGCAGTCTCAACAGGGTGACTGGTGAGCAGTACTTC.

This clone was picked up one time. The chain carries TRBV5-8 and TRBJ1-2; no reliable D call. Germline CDR1 SGHTS, CDR2 YDEGEE. The CDR3 spans 13 residues. V dropped 1 base and J dropped 5 bases, with 9 bases sitting between them. The CDR3 here is CASSLLNSYGYTF. CDR3 sequence (DNA): TGTGCCAGCAGCTTGTTGAATAGTTATGGCTACACCTTC.

This clone was counted once. J is TRBJ1-5 and V is TRBV28; D call uncertain. V was shortened by 3 bases and J by 5 bases, with 8 bases between the two germline ends. Germline CDR1 MDHEN, CDR2 SYDVKM. The CDR3 has 13 residues. CDR3 in DNA: TGTGCCAGCAGTTTCCGGGGATATCAGCCCCAGCATTTT. Translated: CASSFRGYQPQHF.

The rearrangement links TRBV27 to TRBJ2-3; 8 bases fit TRBD2. The V segment lost 10 bases and the J segment 2 bases; nucleotides outside the gene matches: 8. The CDR3 extends over 14 amino acids. The germline CDR1 and CDR2 sequences are MNHEY and SMNVEV (reference sequence). The DNA for the CDR3 is TGTGCCATCTCGGAGCGGGGGTTCACAGATACGCAGTATTTT. This gives the protein CAISERGFTDTQYF.